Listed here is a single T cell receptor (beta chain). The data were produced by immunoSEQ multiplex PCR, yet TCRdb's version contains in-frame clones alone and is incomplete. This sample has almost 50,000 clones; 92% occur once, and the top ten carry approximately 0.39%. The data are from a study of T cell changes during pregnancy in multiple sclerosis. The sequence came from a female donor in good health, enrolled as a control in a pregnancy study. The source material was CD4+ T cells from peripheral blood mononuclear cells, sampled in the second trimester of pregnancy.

The CDR3, as DNA: TGTGCCTGGAGTGTACGGTACGGGCGAGGGCCCGGAAACACCATATATTTT. This sequence encodes CAWSVRYGRGPGNTIYF. The rearrangement links TRBV30 to TRBJ1-3; D is ambiguous. The CDR3 has 17 amino acids. CDR1 is GTSNPN and CDR2 is SVGIG in the germline V gene (reference sequence). V gave up 0 bases and J gave up 4 bases, with 19 bases separating them.